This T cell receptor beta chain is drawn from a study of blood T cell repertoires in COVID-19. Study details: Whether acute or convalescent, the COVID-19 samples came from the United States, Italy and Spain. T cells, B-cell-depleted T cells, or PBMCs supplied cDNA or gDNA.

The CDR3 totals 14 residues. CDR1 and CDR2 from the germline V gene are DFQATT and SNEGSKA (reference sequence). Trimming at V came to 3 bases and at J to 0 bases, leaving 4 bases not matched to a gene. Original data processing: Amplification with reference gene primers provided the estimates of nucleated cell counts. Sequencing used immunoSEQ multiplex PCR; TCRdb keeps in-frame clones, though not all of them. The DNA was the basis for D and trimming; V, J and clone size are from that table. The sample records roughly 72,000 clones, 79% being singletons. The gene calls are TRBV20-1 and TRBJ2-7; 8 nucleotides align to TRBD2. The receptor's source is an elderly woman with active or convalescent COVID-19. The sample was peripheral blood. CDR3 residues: CSASSGGISYEQYF. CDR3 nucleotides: TGCAGTGCTAGTTCGGGAGGGATCTCCTACGAGCAGTACTTC.